This T cell receptor (beta chain) was sequenced during a study of vaccination and CD4 T cells after COVID-19. Study as a whole: Samples taken post-COVID came a median roughly 100 days after diagnosis, ranging from 35 to 161. The post-vaccine samples came a median 72 days after dose two (range 14 to 241).

Treatment meaning: approximately 10-day PBMC culture with coronavirus spike peptide pools or control peptides (ViraFEST assay). The ViraFEST method relied on peptide pools to expand antigen-specific T cells, followed by TCR sequencing. Germline V gene data show CDR1 as SGHAT and CDR2 as FQDESV (reference sequence). This CDR3 has 16 amino acids. V was clipped by 4 bases and J by 2 bases; unmatched bases: 5. The Oncomine TCR Beta short-read assay was applied to DNA of cultured CD4+ T cells. The genomic DNA was obtained from cultured CD4+ T cells by extraction with the QIAamp micro DNA kit. TCRdb ran MiXCR on the PCR reads and lists one entry per CDR3 protein. The profile covers 12,000 to 15,000 distinct CDR3 sequences, with 50% to 65% appearing a single time and 10% taken by the ten largest. This clonotype has a handful of counts. Its antigen is unknown.

The sequence was obtained from a human donor who had recovered from COVID-19. V is TRBV11-1 and J is TRBJ2-3; 11 nucleotides agree with TRBD2. The source material was CD4+ T cells from blood, cultured in vitro, sampled before SARS-CoV-2 vaccination. CDR3 loop: CASSSGTSGPTDTQYF. The CDR3 DNA reads as TGTGCCAGCAGCTCCGGGACTAGCGGACCCACAGATACGCAGTATTTT. The variable domain in full, completed from reference TRBV11-1 and TRBJ2-3, reads EAEVAQSPRYKITEKSQAVAFWCDPISGHATLYWYRQILGQGPELLVQFQDESVVDDSQLPKDRFSAERLKGVDSTLKIQPAELGDSAMYLCASSSGTSGPTDTQYFGPGTRLTVL.